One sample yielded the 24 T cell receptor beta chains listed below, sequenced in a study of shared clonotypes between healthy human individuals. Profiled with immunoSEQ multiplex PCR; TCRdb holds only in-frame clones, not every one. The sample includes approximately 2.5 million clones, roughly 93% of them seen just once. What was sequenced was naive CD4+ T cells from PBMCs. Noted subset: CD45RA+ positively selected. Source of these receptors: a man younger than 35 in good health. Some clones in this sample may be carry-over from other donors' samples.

CDR3 protein: CASSLLVPGAVLAGELLAKNIQYF. The CDR3 coding sequence is TGTGCCAGCAGCTTACTCGTCCCAGGAGCCGTACTAGCGGGAGAGTTACTAGCCAAAAACATTCAGTACTTC. V gene TRBV13 combines with J gene TRBJ2-4; 11 bases are a match to TRBD2. The V gene end was trimmed by 2 bases and the J gene end by 0 bases; junction bases not matched to a gene: 24. The CDR3 is 24 residues long. In germline, CDR1 is PRHDT, CDR2 FYEKMQ (reference sequence). Complete variable domain (other parts from reference TRBV13 and TRBJ2-4): AAGVIQSPRHLIKEKRETATLKCYPIPRHDTVYWYQQGPGQDPQFLISFYEKMQSDKGSIPDRFSAQQFSDYHSELNMSSLELGDSALYFCASSLLVPGAVLAGELLAKNIQYFGAGTRLSVL.

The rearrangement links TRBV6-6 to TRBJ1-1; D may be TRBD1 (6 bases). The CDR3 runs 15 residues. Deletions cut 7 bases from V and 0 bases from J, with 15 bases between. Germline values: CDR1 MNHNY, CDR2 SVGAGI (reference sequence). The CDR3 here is CASNPTGVLNTEAFF. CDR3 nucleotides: TGTGCCAGCAACCCGACAGGAGTGCTGAACACTGAAGCTTTCTTT.

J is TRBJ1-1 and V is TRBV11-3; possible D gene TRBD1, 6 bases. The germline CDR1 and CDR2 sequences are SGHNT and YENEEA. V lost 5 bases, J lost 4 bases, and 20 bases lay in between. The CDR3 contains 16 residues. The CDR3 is CASSPGFSQGGTEAFF. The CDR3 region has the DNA TGTGCCAGCAGCCCCGGTTTCTCACAGGGAGGCACTGAAGCTTTCTTT.

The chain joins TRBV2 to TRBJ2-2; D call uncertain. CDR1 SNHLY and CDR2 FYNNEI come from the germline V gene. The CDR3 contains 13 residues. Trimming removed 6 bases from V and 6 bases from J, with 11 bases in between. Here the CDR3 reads CASRASVPGELFF. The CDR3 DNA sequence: TGTGCCAGCAGGGCGAGTGTCCCCGGGGAGCTGTTTTTT.

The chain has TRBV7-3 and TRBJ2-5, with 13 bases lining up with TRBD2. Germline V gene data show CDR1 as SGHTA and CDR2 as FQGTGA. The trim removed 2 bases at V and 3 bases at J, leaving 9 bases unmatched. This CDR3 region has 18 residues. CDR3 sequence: CASSLGLAGVSRKETQYF. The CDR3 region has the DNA TGTGCCAGCAGCTTAGGACTAGCGGGAGTATCTCGGAAAGAGACCCAGTACTTC. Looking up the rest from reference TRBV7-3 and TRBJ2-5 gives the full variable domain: GAGVSQTPSNKVTEKGKYVELRCDPISGHTALYWYRQSLGQGPEFLIYFQGTGAADDSGLPNDRFFAVRPEGSVSTLKIQRTERGDSAVYLCASSLGLAGVSRKETQYFGPGTRLLVL.

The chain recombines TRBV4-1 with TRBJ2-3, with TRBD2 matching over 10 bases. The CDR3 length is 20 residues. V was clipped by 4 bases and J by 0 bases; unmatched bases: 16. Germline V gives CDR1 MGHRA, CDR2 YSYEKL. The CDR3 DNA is TGCGCCAGCAGCCGGTACACTAGCGGGATACGACTACTAAGCACAGATACGCAGTATTTT. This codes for CASSRYTSGIRLLSTDTQYF.

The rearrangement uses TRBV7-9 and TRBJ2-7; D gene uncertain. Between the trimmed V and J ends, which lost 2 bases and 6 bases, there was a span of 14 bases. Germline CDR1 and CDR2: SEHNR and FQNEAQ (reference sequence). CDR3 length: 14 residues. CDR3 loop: CASSLSPIPREQYF. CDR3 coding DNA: TGTGCCAGCAGCTTATCTCCTATCCCTCGCGAGCAGTACTTC.

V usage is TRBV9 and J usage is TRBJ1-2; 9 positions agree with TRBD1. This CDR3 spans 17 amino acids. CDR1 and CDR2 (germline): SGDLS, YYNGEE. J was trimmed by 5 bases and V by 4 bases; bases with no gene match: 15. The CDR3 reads CASSQTGGTGMLYGYTF. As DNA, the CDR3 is TGTGCCAGCAGCCAAACTGGCGGGACAGGGATGCTATATGGCTACACCTTC.

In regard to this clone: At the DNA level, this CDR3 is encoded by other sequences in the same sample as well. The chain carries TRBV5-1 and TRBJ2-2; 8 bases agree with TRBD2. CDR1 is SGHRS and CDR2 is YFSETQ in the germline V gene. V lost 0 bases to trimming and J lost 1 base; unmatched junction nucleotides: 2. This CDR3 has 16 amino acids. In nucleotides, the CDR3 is TGCGCCAGCAGCTTGGTGGCGGGGGGGAACACCGGGGAGCTGTTTTTT. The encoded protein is CASSLVAGGNTGELFF.

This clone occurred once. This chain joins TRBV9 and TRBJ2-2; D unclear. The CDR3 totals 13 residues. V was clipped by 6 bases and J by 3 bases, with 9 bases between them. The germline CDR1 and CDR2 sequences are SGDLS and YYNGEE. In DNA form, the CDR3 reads TGTGCCAGCACCTTTCGGGACACCGGGGAGCTGTTTTTT. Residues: CASTFRDTGELFF. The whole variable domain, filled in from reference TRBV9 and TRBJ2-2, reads DSGVTQTPKHLITATGQRVTLRCSPRSGDLSVYWYQQSLDQGLQFLIQYYNGEERAKGNILERFSAQQFPDLHSELNLSSLELGDSALYFCASTFRDTGELFFGEGSRLTVL.

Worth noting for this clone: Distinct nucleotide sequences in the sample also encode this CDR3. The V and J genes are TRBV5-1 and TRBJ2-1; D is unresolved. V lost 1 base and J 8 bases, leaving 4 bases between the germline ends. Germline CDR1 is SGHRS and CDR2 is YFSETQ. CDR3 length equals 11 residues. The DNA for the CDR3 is TGCGCCAGCAGCTTGTCGTATGAGCAGTTCTTC. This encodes CASSLSYEQFF.

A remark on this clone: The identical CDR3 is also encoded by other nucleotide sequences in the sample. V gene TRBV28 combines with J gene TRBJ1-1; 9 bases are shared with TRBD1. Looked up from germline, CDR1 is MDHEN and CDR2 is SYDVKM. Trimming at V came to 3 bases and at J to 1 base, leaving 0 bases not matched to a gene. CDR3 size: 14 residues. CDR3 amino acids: CASSLGQGNTEAFF. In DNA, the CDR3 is TGTGCCAGCAGTTTGGGACAGGGGAACACTGAAGCTTTCTTT.

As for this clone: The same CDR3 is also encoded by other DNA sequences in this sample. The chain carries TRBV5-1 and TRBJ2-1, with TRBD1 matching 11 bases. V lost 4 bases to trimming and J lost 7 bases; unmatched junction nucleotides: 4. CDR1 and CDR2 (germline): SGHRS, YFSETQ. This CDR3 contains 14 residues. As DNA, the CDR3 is TGCGCCAGCAGCCCCGGGACAGGGGGAAATGAGCAGTTCTTC. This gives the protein CASSPGTGGNEQFF.

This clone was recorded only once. This CDR3 is CASKATVNTEAFF. The CDR3 nucleotides read TGTGCCAGCAAGGCGACGGTGAACACTGAAGCTTTCTTT. V and J are TRBV6-4 and TRBJ1-1, with D unresolved. From germline, CDR1 is MRHNA and CDR2 SNTAGT. V was cut by 7 bases and J by 0 bases, with 9 bases left in between. The CDR3 runs 13 residues.

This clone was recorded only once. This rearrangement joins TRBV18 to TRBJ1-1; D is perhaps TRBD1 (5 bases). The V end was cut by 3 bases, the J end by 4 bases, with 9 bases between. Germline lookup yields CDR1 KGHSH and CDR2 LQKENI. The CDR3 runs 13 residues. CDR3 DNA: TGTGCCAGCTCACCCGACCAGGGCACTGAAGCTTTCTTT. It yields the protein CASSPDQGTEAFF.

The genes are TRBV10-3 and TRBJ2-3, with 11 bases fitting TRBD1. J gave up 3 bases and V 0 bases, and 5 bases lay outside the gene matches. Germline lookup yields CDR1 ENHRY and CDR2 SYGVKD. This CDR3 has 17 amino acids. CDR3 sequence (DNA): TGTGCCATCAGTGAGTCGGGGACAGGGGGGAGGACAGATACGCAGTATTTT. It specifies CAISESGTGGRTDTQYF.

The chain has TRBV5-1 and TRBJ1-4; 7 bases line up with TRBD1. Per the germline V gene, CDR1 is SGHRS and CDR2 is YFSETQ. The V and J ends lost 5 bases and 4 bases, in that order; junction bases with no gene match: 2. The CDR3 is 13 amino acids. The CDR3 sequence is CASRQGNNEKLFF. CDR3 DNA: TGCGCCAGCAGACAGGGGAATAATGAAAAACTGTTTTTT.

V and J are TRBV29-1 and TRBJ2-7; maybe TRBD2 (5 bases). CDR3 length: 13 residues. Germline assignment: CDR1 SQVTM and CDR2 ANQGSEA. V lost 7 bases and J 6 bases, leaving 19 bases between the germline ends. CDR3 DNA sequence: TGCAGCGGGCTTTCCGCGGGCGAAGGCGAGCAGTACTTC. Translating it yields CSGLSAGEGEQYF.

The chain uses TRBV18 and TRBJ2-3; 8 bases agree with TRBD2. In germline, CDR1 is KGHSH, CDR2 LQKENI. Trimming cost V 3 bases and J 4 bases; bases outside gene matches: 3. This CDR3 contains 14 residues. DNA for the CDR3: TGTGCCAGCTCACCCGGGAGGGGTGCAGATACGCAGTATTTT. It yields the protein CASSPGRGADTQYF.

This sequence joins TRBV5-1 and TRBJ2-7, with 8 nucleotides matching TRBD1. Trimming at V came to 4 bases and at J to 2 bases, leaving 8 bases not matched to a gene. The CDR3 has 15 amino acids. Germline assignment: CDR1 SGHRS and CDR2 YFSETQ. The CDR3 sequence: CASSPNRGTTYEQYF. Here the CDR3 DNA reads TGCGCCAGCAGCCCCAACAGGGGGACAACCTACGAGCAGTACTTC.

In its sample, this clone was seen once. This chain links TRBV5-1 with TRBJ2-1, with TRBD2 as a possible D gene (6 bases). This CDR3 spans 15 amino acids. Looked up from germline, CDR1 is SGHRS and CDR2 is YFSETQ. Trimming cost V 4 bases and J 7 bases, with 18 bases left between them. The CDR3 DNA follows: TGCGCCAGCAGCCCGACGGAGGGGCTCCAAAATGAGCAGTTCTTC. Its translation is CASSPTEGLQNEQFF.

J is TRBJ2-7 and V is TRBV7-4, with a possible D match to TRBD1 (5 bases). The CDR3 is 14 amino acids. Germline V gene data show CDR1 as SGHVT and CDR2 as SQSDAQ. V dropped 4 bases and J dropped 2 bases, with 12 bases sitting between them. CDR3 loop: CASSSTGATYEQYF. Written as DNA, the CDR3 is TGTGCCAGCAGCTCAACAGGAGCGACCTACGAGCAGTACTTC. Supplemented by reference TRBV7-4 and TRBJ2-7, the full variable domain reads GAGVSQSPRYKVAKRGRDVALRCDSISGHVTLYWYRQTLGQGSEVLTYSQSDAQRDKSGRPSGRFSAERPERSVSTLKIQRTEQGDSAVYLCASSSTGATYEQYFGPGTRLTVT.

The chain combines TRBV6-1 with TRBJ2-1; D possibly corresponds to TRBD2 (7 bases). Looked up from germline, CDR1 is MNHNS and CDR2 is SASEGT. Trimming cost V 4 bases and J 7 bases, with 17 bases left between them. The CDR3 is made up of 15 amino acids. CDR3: CASSVGGGATNEQFF. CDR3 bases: TGTGCCAGCAGTGTAGGTGGGGGGGCTACGAATGAGCAGTTCTTC.

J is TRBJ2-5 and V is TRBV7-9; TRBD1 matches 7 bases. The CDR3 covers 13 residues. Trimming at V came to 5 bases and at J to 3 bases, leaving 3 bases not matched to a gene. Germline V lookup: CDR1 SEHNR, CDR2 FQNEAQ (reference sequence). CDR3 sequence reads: CASSPGQKETQYF. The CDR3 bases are TGTGCCAGCAGCCCGGGACAGAAAGAGACCCAGTACTTC.